This passage covers 18 T cell receptor beta chains from one sample sequenced in a study of shared clonotypes between healthy human individuals. The method was immunoSEQ multiplex PCR; TCRdb's version includes in-frame clones alone and lacks a portion of them. The table has roughly 2.1 million clones, just over 90% seen once; the top ten hold about 1.8%. CD45RO negativity and positive selection for CCR7 defined naive CD8 cells, a population that excluded terminally differentiated effector memory CD45RA+ cells. The sample taken for sequencing was naive CD8+ T cells from PBMCs. All receptors derive from a man younger than 35 in good health. Some clones in this sample may be carry-over from other donors' samples.

This chain's CDR3 is CASSPHPLLLAGVGEQFF. Written as DNA, the CDR3 is TGTGCCAGCAGCCCACACCCCCTATTACTAGCGGGAGTGGGTGAGCAGTTCTTC. The chain uses TRBV11-2 and TRBJ2-1; 11 bases map to TRBD2. The CDR3 is made up of 18 amino acids. The V gene's germline CDR1 is SGHAT and CDR2 FQNNGV. The V gene end was trimmed by 5 bases and the J gene end by 9 bases; junction bases not matched to a gene: 18.

The J gene is TRBJ2-1, the V gene TRBV19; 9 bases are shared with TRBD2. This CDR3 comprises 17 residues. Germline CDR1 and CDR2: LNHDA and SQIVND (reference sequence). The trim removed 1 base at V and 4 bases at J, leaving 8 bases unmatched. The CDR3 coding sequence is TGTGCCAGTAGTATAGGAGGTCTAGCGGGAAAATACAATGAGCAGTTCTTC. This gives the protein CASSIGGLAGKYNEQFF.

The chain has TRBV5-1 and TRBJ2-2; D uncertain. CDR3 length: 16 amino acids. Per germline, CDR1 SGHRS and CDR2 YFSETQ. V lost 0 bases to trimming and J lost 1 base, with 10 bases between them. DNA of the CDR3: TGCGCCAGCAGCTTGGAGGGCAGGTGGAACACCGGGGAGCTGTTTTTT. This translates into CASSLEGRWNTGELFF.

The rearrangement joins TRBV2 to TRBJ1-1, with 7 positions matching TRBD1. The CDR3 consists of 16 residues. The germline gives CDR1 SNHLY, CDR2 FYNNEI. J gave up 0 bases and V 1 base, and 5 bases lay outside the gene matches. The CDR3 nucleotides read TGTGCCAGCAGTGAAGTCGGGACAGCAATGAACACTGAAGCTTTCTTT. This gives the protein CASSEVGTAMNTEAFF.

The chain recombines TRBV7-9 with TRBJ1-4; maybe TRBD1 (5 bases). The CDR3 has 11 residues. Germline CDR1 reads SEHNR; CDR2 reads FQNEAQ (reference sequence). The ends were cut back, 4 bases at V and 8 bases at J, with 5 bases in the middle. CDR3 loop: CASSWGEKLFF. In DNA form, the CDR3 reads TGTGCCAGCAGCTGGGGGGAAAAACTGTTTTTT.

This rearrangement joins TRBV7-2 to TRBJ1-2; D remains unclear. Trimming stripped 1 base from V and 2 bases from J, with 14 bases between. CDR1 and CDR2 (germline): SGHTA, FQGNSA. This CDR3 has 16 residues. CDR3 sequence: CASSLVREASNYGYTF. Here the CDR3 DNA reads TGTGCCAGCAGCTTAGTTAGGGAGGCATCGAACTATGGCTACACCTTC.

In the case of this clone: At the DNA level, this CDR3 is encoded by other sequences in the same sample as well. The rearrangement uses TRBV7-9 and TRBJ2-5; maybe TRBD1 (7 bases). CDR1 is SEHNR, CDR2 FQNEAQ, per germline (reference sequence). The CDR3 loop spans 14 amino acids. The V end was cut by 5 bases, the J end by 4 bases, with 14 bases between. The CDR3 bases are TGTGCCAGCAGCCCGACGCAGGGGGGAGAGACCCAGTACTTC. This encodes CASSPTQGGETQYF.

The chain recombines TRBV4-2 with TRBJ2-5, with 7 bases that match TRBD2. Per germline, CDR1 LGHNA and CDR2 YNFKEQ. The junction had 6 bases not matched to a gene; V was cut back by 3 bases and J by 5 bases. The CDR3 sequence is 14 residues long. CDR3 DNA: TGTGCCAGCAGCCAGAAGACTAGCCCCGAGACCCAGTACTTC. Protein: CASSQKTSPETQYF.

The chain links TRBV19 to TRBJ2-7; possibly TRBD1 for D (5 bases). CDR3 length: 14 amino acids. The germline CDR1 and CDR2 sequences are LNHDA and SQIVND (reference sequence). V lost 6 bases, J lost 4 bases, and 16 bases lay in between. The CDR3 region has the DNA TGTGCCAGTAGGGACATACAGTGGGGATACGAGCAGTACTTC. This sequence encodes CASRDIQWGYEQYF. The whole variable domain, remainder taken from reference TRBV19 and TRBJ2-7, is DGGITQSPKYLFRKEGQNVTLSCEQNLNHDAMYWYRQDPGQGLRLIYYSQIVNDFQKGDIAEGYSVSREKKESFPLTVTSAQKNPTAFYLCASRDIQWGYEQYFGPGTRLTVT.

The chain uses TRBV10-3 and TRBJ2-3; maybe TRBD1 (5 bases). Germline values: CDR1 ENHRY, CDR2 SYGVKD. This CDR3 is built from 13 residues. Trimming stripped 7 bases from V and 14 bases from J, with 22 bases between. The CDR3 nucleotides are TGTGCCATCAACCCGGACAATAAGATAGTTAGGTATTTT. Amino acids: CAINPDNKIVRYF.

Of note for this clone: A much bigger clone sits one base away, suggesting this may be a read error. This sample also contains other DNA sequences that code for the same CDR3. This chain links TRBV6-6 with TRBJ1-1, with D unresolved. The V gene's germline CDR1 is MNHNY and CDR2 SVGAGI (reference sequence). Deletions cut 2 bases from V and 1 base from J, with 2 bases between. The CDR3 has 12 residues. The CDR3 DNA sequence: TGTGCCAGCAGTTACAGGAACACTGAAGCTTTCTTT. Protein sequence: CASSYRNTEAFF.

The chain is built from TRBV6-1 and TRBJ1-1; unclear D gene. This CDR3 is 13 amino acids long. V lost 8 bases and J 7 bases, leaving 17 bases between the germline ends. Germline V gene lookup returns CDR1 MNHNS and CDR2 SASEGT. The CDR3 DNA is TGTGCCAGCTCGTATCGTACTGTGAATGAAGCTTTCTTT. Protein product: CASSYRTVNEAFF.

The J gene is TRBJ2-6, the V gene TRBV9; 11 bases agree with TRBD2. Germline trimming cut 1 base from V and 2 bases from J; bases unmatched to any gene: 2. Germline CDR1 and CDR2: SGDLS and YYNGEE. The CDR3 consists of 17 residues. The CDR3 region has the DNA TGTGCCAGCAGCGTATCGACTAGCGGGGCTGGGGCCAACGTCCTGACTTTC. Encoded protein: CASSVSTSGAGANVLTF.

The chain links TRBV9 to TRBJ2-1; D might be TRBD2 (5 bases). Germline V gives CDR1 SGDLS, CDR2 YYNGEE. Trimming took off 0 bases at V and 8 bases at J, with 15 bases between the two ends. CDR3 length equals 15 residues. DNA for the CDR3: TGTGCCAGCAGCGTAGCTAATCTAGCTCTGGATGAGCAGTTCTTC. Translation gives CASSVANLALDEQFF.

The chain carries TRBV5-8 and TRBJ2-7, with D unresolved. Deletions cut 2 bases from V and 3 bases from J, with 9 bases between. Germline V lookup: CDR1 SGHTS, CDR2 YDEGEE. This CDR3 contains 13 residues. CDR3 sequence (DNA): TGTGCCAGCAGCTTTCTCAGGAGCTACGAGCAGTACTTC. Translating it yields CASSFLRSYEQYF.

The rearrangement uses TRBV6-1 and TRBJ2-2; D ambiguous. The CDR3 is 14 residues long. V was shortened by 4 bases and J by 6 bases, with 12 bases between the two germline ends. In germline, CDR1 is MNHNS, CDR2 SASEGT. The CDR3 DNA is TGTGCCAGCAGTGGCGAGAATTCCCCCGGGGAGCTGTTTTTT. Its translation is CASSGENSPGELFF.

The chain combines TRBV15 with TRBJ2-5; 10 bases agree with TRBD2. The CDR3 is made up of 18 amino acids. The germline V gene has CDR1 LNHNV and CDR2 YYDKDF (reference sequence). V shed 0 bases, J shed 1 base, and the junction held 8 bases outside the gene matches. Here the CDR3 DNA reads TGTGCCACCAGCAGAGAGGGGGGTAGCGGGAGGTTCCAAGAGACCCAGTACTTC. Amino acids: CATSREGGSGRFQETQYF.

Details on this clone: One end of the junction does not line up with germline, which may come from a read error. V is TRBV4-1 and J is TRBJ1-1; D remains ambiguous. Germline lookup yields CDR1 MGHRA and CDR2 YSYEKL. CDR3 length equals 15 residues. The CDR3, as DNA: TGCGCCAGCAGCCAAGATGACTTCCTGAAGACTGAAGCTTTCTTT. It encodes CASSQDDFLKTEAFF.